This entry concerns a single TCR beta chain. Antigen specificity is unknown. A much larger clone lies one base from this, so it may be a read error. This sample was taken from a study of post-analysis software for immune sequencing data. Study summary: Disease trajectories encompassed relapsing-remitting, secondary progressive and progressive-relapsing multiple sclerosis.

Study conclusions and caveats: When patients were compared with controls, about five TRBV segments were more frequent, TRBV5-6, TRBV5-1 and TRBV20-1 among them. There was significantly lower normalized Chao1 diversity in multiple sclerosis patients than in controls.

The V end lost 4 bases, the J end lost 1 base, and 4 bases lay between the germline ends. The CDR3 covers 11 residues. From germline, CDR1 is SQVTM and CDR2 ANQGSEA. Prepared libraries of TCR beta cDNA carried unique molecular identifiers. TCRdb re-analysed the PCR reads in MiXCR, keeping a single row per CDR3 protein. The sample shows roughly 800,000 distinct CDR3 sequences, around 46% of them seen only once. The J gene is TRBJ2-5, the V gene TRBV29-1; D unresolved. Sample: blood. The source is a girl aged 5-17 years with multiple sclerosis. In DNA, the CDR3 is TGCAGCGTTGCTGTCCAAGAGACCCAGTACTTC. Translating it yields CSVAVQETQYF.